This passage covers 4 T cell receptor beta chains from one sample sequenced in a study of blood T cell repertoires in COVID-19. The repertoire was sequenced with immunoSEQ multiplex PCR; TCRdb's copy has only in-frame clones and lacks some. The sample yields about 230,000 clones, about 91% seen once. Input material: PBMCs or T cells enriched from blood (not recorded which). Receptors were obtained from a woman between 35 and 50 years old with acute COVID-19.

The rearrangement links TRBV2 to TRBJ1-4, with 7 bases aligning to TRBD1. Germline lookup yields CDR1 SNHLY and CDR2 FYNNEI. The CDR3 spans 14 residues. With V trimmed by 4 bases and J by 9 bases, 8 bases remained unmatched. CDR3 protein: CASSGGRGEKKLFF. The CDR3 DNA reads TGTGCCAGCAGTGGGGGCAGGGGGGAAAAAAAACTGTTTTTT.

V and J are TRBV2 and TRBJ1-4; D might be TRBD1 (6 bases). CDR3 size: 16 residues. Looked up from germline, CDR1 is SNHLY and CDR2 is FYNNEI. V was cut by 6 bases and J by 0 bases, with 14 bases left in between. The CDR3 reads CASSGSRTATNEKLFF. CDR3 sequence (DNA): TGTGCCAGCAGCGGAAGCCGGACAGCAACTAATGAAAAACTGTTTTTT.

The V and J genes are TRBV7-2 and TRBJ2-7; 9 bases map to TRBD2. The length of the CDR3 is 15 residues. V lost 4 bases to trimming and J lost 2 bases; unmatched junction nucleotides: 6. The germline V gene has CDR1 SGHTA and CDR2 FQGNSA. The CDR3 nucleotides read TGTGCCAGCAGCTCCGGCGGCGGGGGGGCCTACGAGCAGTACTTC. Amino acid sequence: CASSSGGGGAYEQYF.

V gene TRBV9 combines with J gene TRBJ1-5; TRBD1 matches 8 bases. J was trimmed by 5 bases and V by 3 bases; bases with no gene match: 4. Germline assignment: CDR1 SGDLS and CDR2 YYNGEE. The CDR3 extends over 14 amino acids. The CDR3 DNA follows: TGTGCCAGCAGCGAGACAGGGGACGATCAGCCCCAGCATTTT. This sequence encodes CASSETGDDQPQHF.